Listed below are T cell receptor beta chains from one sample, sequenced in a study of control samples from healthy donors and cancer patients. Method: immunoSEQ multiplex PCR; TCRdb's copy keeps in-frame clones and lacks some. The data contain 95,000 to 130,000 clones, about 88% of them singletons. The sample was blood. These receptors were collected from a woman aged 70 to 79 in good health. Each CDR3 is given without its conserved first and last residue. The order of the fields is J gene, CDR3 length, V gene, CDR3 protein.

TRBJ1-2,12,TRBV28,ASSSGGTGSGYT
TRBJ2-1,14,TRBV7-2,ASSLQNLVIYNEQF
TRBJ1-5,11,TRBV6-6,ASSQGNYQPQH
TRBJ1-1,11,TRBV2,ASRGGQRTEAF
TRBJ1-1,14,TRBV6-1,ASSAHDRGMNTEAF
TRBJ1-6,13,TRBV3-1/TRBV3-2,ASSHGGTYNSPLH
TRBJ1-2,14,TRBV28,ASSLSLDRGPYGYT
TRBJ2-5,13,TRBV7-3,ASSPGDSLQETQY
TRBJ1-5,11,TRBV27,ASSLSTGFPQH
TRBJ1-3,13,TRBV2,ASSQGTDSGNTIY
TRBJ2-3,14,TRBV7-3,ASSPRSGGGVDTQY
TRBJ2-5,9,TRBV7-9,ASSLGEREY
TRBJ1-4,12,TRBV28,ASSLEQGREKLF
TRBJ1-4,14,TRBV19,ASSPIQGGWREKLF
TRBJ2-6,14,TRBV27,ASSLLGPIGANVLT
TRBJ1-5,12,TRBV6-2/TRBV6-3,ASSRDRGDQPQH
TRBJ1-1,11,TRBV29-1,SVEPAMNTEAF